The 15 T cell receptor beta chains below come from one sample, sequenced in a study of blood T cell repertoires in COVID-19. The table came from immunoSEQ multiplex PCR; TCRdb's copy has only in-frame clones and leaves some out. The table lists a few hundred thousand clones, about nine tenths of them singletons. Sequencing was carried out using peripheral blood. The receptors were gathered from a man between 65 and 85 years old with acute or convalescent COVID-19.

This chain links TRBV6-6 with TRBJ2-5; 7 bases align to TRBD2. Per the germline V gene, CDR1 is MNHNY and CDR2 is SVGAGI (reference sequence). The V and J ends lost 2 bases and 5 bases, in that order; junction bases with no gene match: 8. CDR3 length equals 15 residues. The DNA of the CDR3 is TGTGCCAGCAGTTACGGGAGGGGATCATCGGAGACCCAGTACTTC. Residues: CASSYGRGSSETQYF.

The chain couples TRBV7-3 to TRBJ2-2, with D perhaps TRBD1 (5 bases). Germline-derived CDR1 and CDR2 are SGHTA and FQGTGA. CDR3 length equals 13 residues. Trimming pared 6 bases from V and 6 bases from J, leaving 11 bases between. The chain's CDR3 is CASSHQGSGELFF. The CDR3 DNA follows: TGTGCCAGCAGTCATCAGGGATCCGGGGAGCTGTTTTTT.

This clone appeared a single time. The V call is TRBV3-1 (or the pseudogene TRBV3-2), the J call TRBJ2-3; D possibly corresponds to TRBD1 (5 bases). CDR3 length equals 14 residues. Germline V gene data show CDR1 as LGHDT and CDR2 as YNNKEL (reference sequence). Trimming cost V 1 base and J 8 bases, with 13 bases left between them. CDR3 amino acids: CASSQVEGQGTQYF. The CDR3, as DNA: TGTGCCAGCAGCCAAGTGGAAGGGCAGGGTACGCAGTATTTT.

The CDR3 loop reads CASGLSPHRGGQPQHF. For the CDR3, the DNA is TGTGCTAGTGGTTTGTCCCCCCACAGGGGAGGTCAGCCCCAGCATTTT. V is TRBV12-5 and J is TRBJ1-5; TRBD1 aligns across 7 bases. In germline, CDR1 is LGHNT, CDR2 FRNRAP. The V and J ends lost 2 bases and 6 bases, in that order; junction bases with no gene match: 10. The CDR3 has 16 residues.

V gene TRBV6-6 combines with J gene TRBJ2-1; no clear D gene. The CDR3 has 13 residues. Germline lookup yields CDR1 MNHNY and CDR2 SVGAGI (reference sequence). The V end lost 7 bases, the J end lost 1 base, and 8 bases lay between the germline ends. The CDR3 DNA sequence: TGTGCCAGCACGCAGAGGTCCTACAATGAGCAGTTCTTC. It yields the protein CASTQRSYNEQFF.

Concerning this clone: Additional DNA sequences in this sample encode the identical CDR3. The CDR3 region is CASSPQGERTEAFF. DNA for the CDR3: TGTGCCAGCTCACCTCAAGGGGAAAGGACTGAAGCTTTCTTT. V and J are TRBV18 and TRBJ1-1; weak D call: TRBD1 (5 bases). Germline CDR1 KGHSH, CDR2 LQKENI. This CDR3 has 14 residues. The V and J ends lost 3 bases and 5 bases respectively, with 13 bases between them.

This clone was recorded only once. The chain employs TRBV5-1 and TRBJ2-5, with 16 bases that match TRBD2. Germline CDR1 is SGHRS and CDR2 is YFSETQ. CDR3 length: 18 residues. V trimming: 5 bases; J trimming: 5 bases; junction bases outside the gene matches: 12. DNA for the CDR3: TGCGCCAGCAGATTTTCCGGGACTAGCGGGAGGGCAGGGGAGACCCAGTACTTC. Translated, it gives CASRFSGTSGRAGETQYF.

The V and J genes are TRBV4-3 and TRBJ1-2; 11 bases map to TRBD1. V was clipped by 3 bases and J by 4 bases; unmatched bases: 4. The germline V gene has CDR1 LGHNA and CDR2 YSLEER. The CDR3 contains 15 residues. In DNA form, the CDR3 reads TGCGCCAGCAGCCAGGGGACAGGGGGTCTCTATGGCTACACCTTC. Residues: CASSQGTGGLYGYTF.

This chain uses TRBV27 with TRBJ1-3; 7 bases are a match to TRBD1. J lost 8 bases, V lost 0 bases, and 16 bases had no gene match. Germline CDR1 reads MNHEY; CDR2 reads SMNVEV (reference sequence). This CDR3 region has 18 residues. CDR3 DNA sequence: TGTGCCAGCAGTTTATCCAGGCCGGGACAGAGAGTCGCTGACACCATATATTTT. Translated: CASSLSRPGQRVADTIYF.

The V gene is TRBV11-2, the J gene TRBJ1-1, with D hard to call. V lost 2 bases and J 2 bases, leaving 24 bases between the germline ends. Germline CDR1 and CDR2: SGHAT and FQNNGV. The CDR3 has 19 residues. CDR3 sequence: CASSLWGGLGRAGNTEAFF. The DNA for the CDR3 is TGTGCCAGCAGCTTATGGGGAGGTTTAGGGCGGGCCGGAAACACTGAAGCTTTCTTT.

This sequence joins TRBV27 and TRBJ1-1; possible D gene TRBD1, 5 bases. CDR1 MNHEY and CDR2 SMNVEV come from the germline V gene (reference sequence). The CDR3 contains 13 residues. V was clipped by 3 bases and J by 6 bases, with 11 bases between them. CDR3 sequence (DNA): TGTGCCAGCAGTTTCGCAGGGTTGGCTGAAGCTTTCTTT. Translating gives CASSFAGLAEAFF.

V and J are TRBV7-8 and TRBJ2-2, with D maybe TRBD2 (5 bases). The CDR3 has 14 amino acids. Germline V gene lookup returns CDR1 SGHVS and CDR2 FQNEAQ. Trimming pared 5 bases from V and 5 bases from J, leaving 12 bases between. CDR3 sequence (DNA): TGTGCCAGCAGCCGAGGTAGAGGGACCGGGGAGCTGTTTTTT. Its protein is CASSRGRGTGELFF.

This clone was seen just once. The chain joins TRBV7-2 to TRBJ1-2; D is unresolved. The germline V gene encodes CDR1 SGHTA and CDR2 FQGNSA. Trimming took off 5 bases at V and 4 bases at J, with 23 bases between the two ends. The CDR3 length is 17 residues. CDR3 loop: CASSIGGGFVGSYGYTF. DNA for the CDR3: TGTGCCAGCAGCATTGGTGGAGGGTTTGTCGGGAGCTATGGCTACACCTTC.

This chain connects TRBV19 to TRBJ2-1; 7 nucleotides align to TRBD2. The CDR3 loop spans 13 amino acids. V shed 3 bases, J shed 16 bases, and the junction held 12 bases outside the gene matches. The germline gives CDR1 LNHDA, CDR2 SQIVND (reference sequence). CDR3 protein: CASSMEWGGRGFF. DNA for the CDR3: TGTGCCAGTAGTATGGAGTGGGGGGGTCGTGGATTCTTC.

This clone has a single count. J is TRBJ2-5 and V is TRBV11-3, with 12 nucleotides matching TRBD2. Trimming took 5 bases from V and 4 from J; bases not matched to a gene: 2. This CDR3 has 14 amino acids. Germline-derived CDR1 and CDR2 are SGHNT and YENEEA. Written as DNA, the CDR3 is TGTGCCAGCAGCCCTAGCGGGAGGGGAGAGACCCAGTACTTC. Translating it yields CASSPSGRGETQYF.